Shown below are 25 T cell receptor beta chains from a single sample sequenced in a study of blood T cell repertoires in COVID-19. The protocol was immunoSEQ multiplex PCR, while the TCRdb copy is restricted to in-frame clones and leaves out a portion. The data show 60,000 to 65,000 clones, 85% to 90% seen once. Sequenced material: peripheral blood. These receptors all stem from a human donor with active COVID-19. The donor label of this sample is uncertain.

The V call is TRBV9, the J call TRBJ1-6, with 10 nucleotides matching TRBD1. Trimming at V came to 4 bases and at J to 7 bases, leaving 5 bases not matched to a gene. The CDR3 totals 15 residues. CDR1 SGDLS and CDR2 YYNGEE come from the germline V gene. The chain's CDR3 is CASSSRDRGNSPLHF. The DNA for the CDR3 is TGTGCCAGCAGCAGTCGGGACAGGGGAAATTCACCCCTCCACTTT. Full variable domain (missing parts from reference TRBV9 and TRBJ1-6): DSGVTQTPKHLITATGQRVTLRCSPRSGDLSVYWYQQSLDQGLQFLIQYYNGEERAKGNILERFSAQQFPDLHSELNLSSLELGDSALYFCASSSRDRGNSPLHFGNGTRLTVT.

V is TRBV30 and J is TRBJ2-4, with TRBD1 identical over 7 bases. This CDR3 contains 13 residues. V lost 1 base and J lost 8; bases outside the gene matches: 5. Germline V lookup: CDR1 GTSNPN, CDR2 SVGIG (reference sequence). CDR3 bases: TGTGCCTGGAGTGACGGACAGGTAGACATTCAGTACTTC. The encoded protein is CAWSDGQVDIQYF. Complete variable domain (other parts from reference TRBV30 and TRBJ2-4): SQTIHQWPATLVQPVGSPLSLECTVEGTSNPNLYWYRQAAGRGLQLLFYSVGIGQISSEVPQNLSASRPQDRQFILSSKKLLLSDSGFYLCAWSDGQVDIQYFGAGTRLSVL.

The J gene is TRBJ2-3, the V gene TRBV4-3; 7 nucleotides match TRBD2. This CDR3 is 16 amino acids long. CDR1 LGHNA and CDR2 YSLEER come from the germline V gene. After removal of 3 bases from V and 4 bases from J, the junction contained 10 bases not matched to a gene. CDR3 sequence reads: CASSQGGTLGSDTQYF. In DNA, the CDR3 is TGCGCCAGCAGCCAGGGGGGGACTTTAGGGTCAGATACGCAGTATTTT.

The chain carries TRBV5-1 and TRBJ1-4; 7 bases are shared with TRBD1. V shed 2 bases, J shed 6 bases, and the junction held 7 bases outside the gene matches. CDR1 is SGHRS, CDR2 YFSETQ, per germline. This CDR3 is built from 15 residues. This CDR3 reads CASSLQTGADEKLFF. CDR3 bases: TGCGCCAGCAGCTTACAAACAGGGGCCGATGAAAAACTGTTTTTT.

The chain couples TRBV5-1 to TRBJ2-2; a weak D match, TRBD1 (5 bases). CDR1 is SGHRS, CDR2 YFSETQ, per germline. The ends were cut back, 2 bases at V and 5 bases at J, with 22 bases in the middle. The CDR3 runs to 18 residues. In DNA form, the CDR3 reads TGCGCCAGCAGCTTTGTTCGGCAGGGCGGAGTTTTTACCGGGGAGCTGTTTTTT. It codes for CASSFVRQGGVFTGELFF.

This clone has a single count. The V and J genes are TRBV24-1 and TRBJ2-2, with TRBD1 matching 7 bases. CDR1 and CDR2 (germline): KGHDR, SFDVKD. V gave up 6 bases and J gave up 1 base; unmatched junction bases: 1. The CDR3 contains 14 residues. CDR3 protein: CATSRTGNTGELFF. The DNA for the CDR3 is TGTGCCACCAGTAGGACAGGGAACACCGGGGAGCTGTTTTTT.

V is TRBV28 and J is TRBJ1-4, with D possibly TRBD1 on 6 matching bases. V shed 8 bases and J shed 4 bases, with 11 bases lying between them. The CDR3 extends over 13 amino acids. The germline CDR1 and CDR2 sequences are MDHEN and SYDVKM. The CDR3 DNA is TGTGCCAGCGGAACAGGGTATAATGAAAAACTGTTTTTT. Its translation is CASGTGYNEKLFF.

The gene calls are TRBV28 and TRBJ1-1, with 8 bases aligning to TRBD1. The germline V gene has CDR1 MDHEN and CDR2 SYDVKM. The V and J ends lost 7 bases and 4 bases, in that order; junction bases with no gene match: 8. The CDR3 runs to 14 residues. The CDR3 nucleotides read TGTGCCAGCACCCTTACAGGGGGGGGCACTGAAGCTTTCTTT. Translating gives CASTLTGGGTEAFF. Full variable domain (remainder filled in from reference TRBV28 and TRBJ1-1): DVKVTQSSRYLVKRTGEKVFLECVQDMDHENMFWYRQDPGLGLRLIYFSYDVKMKEKGDIPEGYSVSREKKERFSLILESASTNQTSMYLCASTLTGGGTEAFFGQGTRLTVV.

This clone came up once. The chain is built from TRBV7-6 and TRBJ2-1; 9 bases are shared with TRBD2. The CDR3 totals 15 residues. Germline V gene sequence: CDR1 SGHVS, CDR2 FNYEAQ. Trimming removed 5 bases from V and 9 bases from J; junction bases left unmatched: 11. In DNA, the CDR3 is TGTGCCAGCAGCCTAGAGGAGGTTAGCGGGAGTGAGCAGTTCTTC. This codes for CASSLEEVSGSEQFF.

V and J are TRBV19 and TRBJ2-1, with 12 bases fitting TRBD2. Germline lookup yields CDR1 LNHDA and CDR2 SQIVND (reference sequence). V dropped 10 bases and J dropped 7; count of bases not matched to a gene: 11. The length of the CDR3 is 15 residues. In DNA, the CDR3 is TGTGCCACATTCCCAGGGCTAGCGGGAGGGAATGAGCAGTTCTTC. Protein sequence: CATFPGLAGGNEQFF. Drawing the rest from reference TRBV19 and TRBJ2-1, the complete variable domain is DGGITQSPKYLFRKEGQNVTLSCEQNLNHDAMYWYRQDPGQGLRLIYYSQIVNDFQKGDIAEGYSVSREKKESFPLTVTSAQKNPTAFYLCATFPGLAGGNEQFFGPGTRLTVL.

This clone is a singleton in its sample. CDR3 sequence (DNA): TGTGCCAGCAGCCCGCCCCCCGGACTAGCGGGGGAGGGGGAGCTGTTTTTT. Translated: CASSPPPGLAGEGELFF. The chain joins TRBV7-3 to TRBJ2-2; 13 positions match TRBD2. The V gene's germline CDR1 is SGHTA and CDR2 FQGTGA. This CDR3 spans 17 amino acids. The V segment lost 5 bases and the J segment 8 bases; nucleotides outside the gene matches: 11.

The gene calls are TRBV11-1 and TRBJ1-3; D unresolved. Looked up from germline, CDR1 is SGHAT and CDR2 is FQDESV (reference sequence). Between the trimmed V and J ends, which lost 2 bases and 4 bases, there was a span of 15 bases. CDR3 length: 16 residues. The CDR3 spells CASSLRSTSWGNTIYF. CDR3 coding DNA: TGTGCCAGCAGCTTACGGTCCACCTCGTGGGGAAACACCATATATTTT. The full variable domain, its missing parts supplied by reference TRBV11-1 and TRBJ1-3, is EAEVAQSPRYKITEKSQAVAFWCDPISGHATLYWYRQILGQGPELLVQFQDESVVDDSQLPKDRFSAERLKGVDSTLKIQPAELGDSAMYLCASSLRSTSWGNTIYFGEGSWLTVV.

This clone occurred once. This chain links TRBV6-5 with TRBJ1-2; the D is unclear. The CDR3 is 11 amino acids. V dropped 6 bases and J dropped 8 bases, with 10 bases sitting between them. Germline CDR1 is MNHEY and CDR2 is SVGAGI. The CDR3 sequence is CASRISGGYTF. The CDR3 nucleotides read TGTGCCAGCAGGATTTCGGGGGGCTACACCTTC.

This clone was seen just once. The chain employs TRBV5-4 and TRBJ1-1; a possible D gene is TRBD1 (6 bases). V lost 0 bases to trimming and J lost 0 bases, with 9 bases between them. The CDR3 consists of 15 residues. Germline V CDR1 and CDR2: SGHNT, YYREEE (reference sequence). The CDR3 nucleotides are TGTGCCAGCAGCTTGGGCTCAGGGGTGAACACTGAAGCTTTCTTT. Encoded protein: CASSLGSGVNTEAFF.

The rearrangement joins TRBV15 to TRBJ1-6, with 9 bases identical to TRBD1. CDR3 length: 21 residues. Germline CDR1 is LNHNV and CDR2 is YYDKDF (reference sequence). The V and J ends lost 0 bases and 7 bases, in that order; junction bases with no gene match: 19. CDR3 protein: CATSRDAPPAGTGKRNSPLHF. CDR3 bases: TGTGCCACCAGCAGAGATGCGCCGCCTGCCGGGACAGGGAAGCGAAATTCACCCCTCCACTTT.

V usage is TRBV30 and J usage is TRBJ1-3; D gene unclear. The CDR3 length is 11 residues. V was trimmed by 3 bases and J by 7 bases, leaving 7 bases between them. CDR1 is GTSNPN, CDR2 SVGIG, per germline (reference sequence). The CDR3 sequence: CAWSRGNTIYF. The CDR3 nucleotides are TGTGCCTGGAGCCGAGGGAACACCATATATTTT.

V usage is TRBV7-9 and J usage is TRBJ2-1; TRBD2 matches at 10 bases. From germline, CDR1 is SEHNR and CDR2 FQNEAQ (reference sequence). The CDR3 length is 16 residues. J gave up 0 bases and V 4 bases, and 3 bases lay outside the gene matches. The CDR3 protein is CASSSLAGPSYNEQFF. In DNA form, the CDR3 reads TGTGCCAGCAGCTCACTAGCGGGGCCCTCCTACAATGAGCAGTTCTTC.

This chain joins TRBV2 and TRBJ2-7; perhaps TRBD2 as D (6 bases). Germline V gene lookup returns CDR1 SNHLY and CDR2 FYNNEI. Trimming cost V 7 bases and J 2 bases, with 15 bases left between them. This CDR3 contains 14 residues. The CDR3 sequence: CASISGVAPYEQYF. CDR3 coding DNA: TGTGCCAGCATCTCGGGAGTCGCCCCCTACGAGCAGTACTTC. The whole variable domain, remainder taken from reference TRBV2 and TRBJ2-7, is EPEVTQTPSHQVTQMGQEVILRCVPISNHLYFYWYRQILGQKVEFLVSFYNNEISEKSEIFDDQFSVERPDGSNFTLKIRSTKLEDSAMYFCASISGVAPYEQYFGPGTRLTVT.

This chain joins TRBV5-1 and TRBJ2-7; 7 positions agree with TRBD1. The J segment lost 2 bases and the V segment lost 0 bases, leaving 5 bases of the junction unmatched. CDR3 length equals 15 residues. Germline V gene lookup returns CDR1 SGHRS and CDR2 YFSETQ. The CDR3: CASSLASDRAYEQYF. The DNA for the CDR3 is TGCGCCAGCAGCTTGGCCAGTGACAGGGCCTACGAGCAGTACTTC.

The rearrangement joins TRBV4-1 to TRBJ1-5, with D possibly being TRBD1 (6 bases). The V end was cut by 2 bases, the J end by 0 bases, with 11 bases between. The germline V gene has CDR1 MGHRA and CDR2 YSYEKL. This CDR3 is 16 amino acids long. CDR3 sequence (DNA): TGCGCCAGCAGCCAATACCTGACAGGTAGCAATCAGCCCCAGCATTTT. Protein product: CASSQYLTGSNQPQHF.

The rearrangement links TRBV2 to TRBJ2-1, with D hard to call. V was pared by 5 bases and J by 0 bases, with 8 bases between. Looked up from germline, CDR1 is SNHLY and CDR2 is FYNNEI. The CDR3 is 14 amino acids. For the CDR3, the DNA is TGTGCCAGCAGTACAGCAAGCTCCTACAATGAGCAGTTCTTC. It encodes CASSTASSYNEQFF.

This clone was seen only once. The chain is built from TRBV4-2 and TRBJ2-1; 8 nucleotides match TRBD2. Germline trimming cut 0 bases from V and 3 bases from J; bases unmatched to any gene: 7. In germline, CDR1 is LGHNA, CDR2 YNFKEQ. The CDR3 is 17 residues long. The CDR3 is CASSQEASGGHYNEQFF. The DNA of the CDR3 is TGTGCCAGCAGCCAAGAGGCCAGCGGGGGACACTACAATGAGCAGTTCTTC.

This rearrangement joins TRBV4-3 to TRBJ1-1; D remains unclear. Germline values: CDR1 LGHNA, CDR2 YSLEER. This CDR3 comprises 14 residues. V gave up 0 bases and J gave up 1 base, with 6 bases separating them. CDR3 in DNA: TGCGCCAGCAGCCAAGACGGGGAGAACACTGAAGCTTTCTTT. This sequence encodes CASSQDGENTEAFF.

The chain joins TRBV4-3 to TRBJ1-6, with unresolved D. From germline, CDR1 is LGHNA and CDR2 YSLEER. Deletions cut 2 bases from V and 5 bases from J, with 13 bases between. The CDR3 length is 16 residues. The CDR3 DNA reads as TGCGCCAGCAGCCAACAAGCGACGGAGAATAATTCACCCCTCCACTTT. It codes for CASSQQATENNSPLHF.

The chain recombines TRBV6-5 with TRBJ2-7; tentative D call: TRBD1 (6 bases). CDR1 and CDR2 (germline): MNHEY, SVGAGI. The V end lost 5 bases, the J end lost 4 bases, and 15 bases lay between the germline ends. The CDR3 contains 14 residues. The CDR3 region has the DNA TGTGCCAGCAGTCAACAGGGAGTTGGGTACGAGCAGTACTTC. This encodes CASSQQGVGYEQYF.